What follows describes a single T cell receptor (beta chain). From germline, CDR1 is SGHTA and CDR2 FQGNSA. CDR3 length equals 15 residues. The V gene lost 5 bases and the J gene lost 3 bases, with 14 bases spanning the gap. The entry originates in a study of OX40 agonist ivuxolimab in advanced cancers. For the study at large: Ivuxolimab is a fully human IgG2 antibody that activates OX40 (CD134). Participants averaged approximately 65 years of age (range roughly 23 to 80) and were 82.7% male.

Generated by immunoSEQ multiplex PCR, the TCRdb table keeps only in-frame clones and is missing some. The sample records some 60,000 clones, approximately 83% being singletons. The sequenced sample was CD4+ or CD8+ T cells sorted from blood, obtained in a trial of the OX40 agonist ivuxolimab. This TCR derives from an adult with an advanced solid tumor such as melanoma, head and neck, liver or kidney cancer. The V call is TRBV7-2, the J call TRBJ2-1; weak D call: TRBD1 (7 bases). The CDR3 region has the DNA TGTGCCAGCAGCCTACAGGGGACTCTCTACAATGAGCAGTTCTTC. It yields the protein CASSLQGTLYNEQFF.